This TCR beta chain stems from a study of blood T cells in healthy people across ages. Together with a sample-barcoded 5' primer, a J-beta primer mix was included in a second PCR lasting roughly 6 to 12 cycles. MiXCR was run by TCRdb on the 5' RACE reads, yielding one entry per CDR3 protein. The table lists about 1 million distinct CDR3 sequences, over 35% of them singletons. Trimming cost V 5 bases and J 4 bases; bases outside gene matches: 15. The germline V gene has CDR1 SGHRS and CDR2 YFSETQ. CDR3 size: 18 residues. The source material was blood. The receptor was isolated from an older woman in good health. The J gene is TRBJ2-1, the V gene TRBV5-1; 10 positions agree with TRBD2. The CDR3 protein is CASRTGAIGLADYNEQFF. The CDR3 DNA reads TGCGCCAGCAGAACAGGGGCCATCGGACTAGCGGATTACAATGAGCAGTTCTTC. Looking up the rest from reference TRBV5-1 and TRBJ2-1 gives the full variable domain: KAGVTQTPRYLIKTRGQQVTLSCSPISGHRSVSWYQQTPGQGLQFLFEYFSETQRNKGNFPGRFSGRQFSNSRSEMNVSTLELGDSALYLCASRTGAIGLADYNEQFFGPGTRLTVL.